These 30 T cell receptor beta chains originate from one sample sequenced in a study of T cell clonotyping in hematopoietic cell transplantation. Profiled with immunoSEQ multiplex PCR; TCRdb holds only in-frame clones, not every one. The data show approximately 30,000 clones, approximately 94% seen once. The source material was peripheral blood mononuclear cells. Receptors originate from a man aged 45-65 years in good health. Some clones in this sample may be carry-over from other donors' samples.

Turning to this clone: A read error may account for a junction end that differs from germline. The chain carries TRBV6-5 and TRBJ1-2, with D possibly matching TRBD1 (5 bases). The germline CDR1 and CDR2 sequences are MNHEY and SVGAGI. The CDR3 loop spans 14 amino acids. CDR3 residues: CASSWDWKSYGYTF. The CDR3 DNA follows: TGTGCCAGTAGTTGGGACTGGAAGAGCTATGGCTACACCTTC.

The V gene is TRBV5-4, the J gene TRBJ2-2; no clear D. The CDR3 sequence is 13 residues long. Germline V gives CDR1 SGHNT, CDR2 YYREEE (reference sequence). V lost 3 bases and J 2 bases, leaving 5 bases between the germline ends. This chain's CDR3 is CASSYSNTGELFF. The CDR3 DNA reads as TGTGCCAGCAGCTACAGCAACACCGGGGAGCTGTTTTTT.

The chain is built from TRBV28 and TRBJ1-4; TRBD1 is a possible D gene (5 bases). Germline V gene data show CDR1 as MDHEN and CDR2 as SYDVKM. The CDR3 has 15 amino acids. The germline V and J ends were trimmed by 7 bases and 5 bases, with 17 bases remaining between them. CDR3 residues: CASTLPGRINEKLFF. The CDR3 DNA reads TGTGCCAGCACCTTACCGGGACGGATCAATGAAAAACTGTTTTTT. Full variable domain (outside the CDR3, taken from reference TRBV28 and TRBJ1-4): DVKVTQSSRYLVKRTGEKVFLECVQDMDHENMFWYRQDPGLGLRLIYFSYDVKMKEKGDIPEGYSVSREKKERFSLILESASTNQTSMYLCASTLPGRINEKLFFGSGTQLSVL.

This rearrangement joins TRBV27 to TRBJ1-4, with TRBD1 matching 7 bases. Germline V gene data show CDR1 as MNHEY and CDR2 as SMNVEV (reference sequence). Trimming at V came to 8 bases and at J to 8 bases, leaving 14 bases not matched to a gene. The CDR3 runs to 15 residues. The DNA of the CDR3 is TGTGCCAGCGACTCCAGGGGGAATGGCCCGGAAAAACTGTTTTTT. Translating it yields CASDSRGNGPEKLFF.

The chain recombines TRBV20-1 with TRBJ2-7, with 10 bases fitting TRBD2. The V gene's germline CDR1 is DFQATT and CDR2 SNEGSKA (reference sequence). This CDR3 is 11 amino acids long. CDR3 protein: CSGRTSGEQYF. The CDR3 region has the DNA TGCAGCGGTAGGACTAGCGGCGAGCAGTACTTC.

The rearrangement uses TRBV14 and TRBJ1-1; a possible D gene is TRBD1 (6 bases). Germline V gene data show CDR1 as SGHDN and CDR2 as FVKESK. V lost 3 bases and J lost 5, with 16 bases in between. The CDR3 has 15 residues. The CDR3 DNA reads as TGTGCCAGCAGCCACCTCGGACCAGGGGAGACTGAAGCTTTCTTT. Protein: CASSHLGPGETEAFF. Looking up the rest from reference TRBV14 and TRBJ1-1 gives the full variable domain: EAGVTQFPSHSVIEKGQTVTLRCDPISGHDNLYWYRRVMGKEIKFLLHFVKESKQDESGMPNNRFLAERTGGTYSTLKVQPAELEDSGVYFCASSHLGPGETEAFFGQGTRLTVV.

The V and J genes are TRBV6-5 and TRBJ1-2; TRBD1 matches at 7 bases. Losses at the gene ends were 2 bases for V and 4 bases for J; bases not matched to a gene: 1. Germline CDR1 reads MNHEY; CDR2 reads SVGAGI. CDR3 length: 13 amino acids. The CDR3 loop reads CASSYGTVYGYTF. Here the CDR3 DNA reads TGTGCCAGCAGTTACGGGACAGTCTATGGCTACACCTTC.

This chain connects TRBV30 to TRBJ1-6; D not certain. The CDR3 extends over 13 amino acids. V was clipped by 0 bases and J by 10 bases, with 10 bases between them. Germline CDR1 is GTSNPN and CDR2 is SVGIG (reference sequence). The CDR3 sequence: CAWSVQRASPLHF. The CDR3 nucleotides are TGTGCCTGGAGTGTACAGAGGGCCTCACCCCTCCACTTT.

V gene TRBV7-8 combines with J gene TRBJ2-1; 7 positions agree with TRBD1. The CDR3 runs 17 residues. Germline loops: CDR1 SGHVS, CDR2 FQNEAQ. Losses at the gene ends were 3 bases for V and 3 bases for J; bases not matched to a gene: 11. As DNA, the CDR3 is TGTGCCAGCAGCTTGGGGGAAGGGGGCGGAGGCTACAATGAGCAGTTCTTC. Its translation is CASSLGEGGGGYNEQFF. Looking up the rest from reference TRBV7-8 and TRBJ2-1 gives the full variable domain: GAGVSQSPRYKVAKRGQDVALRCDPISGHVSLFWYQQALGQGPEFLTYFQNEAQLDKSGLPSDRFFAERPEGSVSTLKIQRTQQEDSAVYLCASSLGEGGGGYNEQFFGPGTRLTVL.

This chain links TRBV2 with TRBJ1-2; D is possibly TRBD1 (5 bases). This CDR3 has 13 amino acids. V was clipped by 2 bases and J by 4 bases, with 8 bases between them. Germline CDR1 SNHLY, CDR2 FYNNEI. The CDR3 coding sequence is TGTGCCAGCAGTGAACCAGGGCCCTATGGCTACACCTTC. Amino acids: CASSEPGPYGYTF.

The chain recombines TRBV10-3 with TRBJ2-5; the D gene is possibly TRBD1 (5 bases). This CDR3 spans 12 amino acids. Germline V lookup: CDR1 ENHRY, CDR2 SYGVKD. Trimming took off 5 bases at V and 3 bases at J, with 7 bases between the two ends. For the CDR3, the DNA is TGTGCCATCAGTCCAGGGAAAGAGACCCAGTACTTC. As protein: CAISPGKETQYF.

The CDR3 DNA is TGTGCCAGCAGTTGGGACCGTTCAATAGATACGCAGTATTTT. This sequence encodes CASSWDRSIDTQYF. V and J are TRBV27 and TRBJ2-3; D could derive from TRBD1 or TRBD2 (5 bases each). The CDR3 has 14 amino acids. Trimming removed 4 bases at V and 5 bases at J, with 13 bases between. Germline V gives CDR1 MNHEY, CDR2 SMNVEV (reference sequence).

This clone was picked up one time. The chain uses TRBV5-1 and TRBJ1-4, with D possibly matching TRBD1 (5 bases). Germline CDR1 is SGHRS and CDR2 is YFSETQ. V lost 4 bases and J lost 12, with 13 bases in between. The CDR3 is 12 residues long. This CDR3 is CASSIPGGELFF. The CDR3 coding sequence is TGCGCCAGCAGCATCCCCGGAGGGGAACTGTTTTTT. The full variable domain, rest sourced from reference TRBV5-1 and TRBJ1-4, is KAGVTQTPRYLIKTRGQQVTLSCSPISGHRSVSWYQQTPGQGLQFLFEYFSETQRNKGNFPGRFSGRQFSNSRSEMNVSTLELGDSALYLCASSIPGGELFFGSGTQLSVL.

This clone was seen once. The chain uses TRBV6-5 and TRBJ2-3, with D tentatively TRBD2 (7 bases). This CDR3 contains 15 residues. Germline V gives CDR1 MNHEY, CDR2 SVGAGI. V gave up 4 bases and J gave up 6 bases, with 17 bases separating them. The CDR3 DNA follows: TGTGCCAGCAGTTTCCAGTTCGGGGGGCTGGATACGCAGTATTTT. Translating gives CASSFQFGGLDTQYF.

The gene calls are TRBV6-5 and TRBJ1-2, with a possible D match to TRBD1 (6 bases). Trimming shortened V by 1 base and J by 2 bases, and 11 bases separated the two germline ends. This CDR3 has 15 amino acids. CDR1 is MNHEY and CDR2 is SVGAGI in the germline V gene. CDR3 residues: CASSYWGANNYGYTF. CDR3 DNA: TGTGCCAGCAGTTACTGGGGGGCAAACAACTATGGCTACACCTTC.

V gene TRBV7-9 combines with J gene TRBJ1-2, with unresolved D. With 1 base removed from V and 3 bases from J, the gap between germline ends came to 6 bases. CDR1 and CDR2 (germline): SEHNR, FQNEAQ (reference sequence). This CDR3 spans 13 amino acids. The CDR3: CASSLEADYGYTF. The CDR3 nucleotides are TGTGCCAGCAGCTTAGAGGCGGACTATGGCTACACCTTC.

V is TRBV5-5 and J is TRBJ1-1; no clear D gene. V gave up 0 bases and J gave up 5 bases, with 14 bases separating them. Per the germline V gene, CDR1 is SGHKS and CDR2 is YYEKEE (reference sequence). This CDR3 spans 15 amino acids. The DNA of the CDR3 is TGTGCCAGCAGCTTGGTCGAACGGGCGTTTACTGAAGCTTTCTTT. Amino acid sequence: CASSLVERAFTEAFF. Variable domain in full (rest from reference TRBV5-5 and TRBJ1-1): DAGVTQSPTHLIKTRGQQVTLRCSPISGHKSVSWYQQVLGQGPQFIFQYYEKEERGRGNFPDRFSARQFPNYSSELNVNALLLGDSALYLCASSLVERAFTEAFFGQGTRLTVV.

The table lists this clone with a count of one. V gene TRBV11-3 combines with J gene TRBJ1-3, with D hard to call. This CDR3 comprises 15 residues. Per germline, CDR1 SGHNT and CDR2 YENEEA. V lost 2 bases and J 0 bases, leaving 8 bases between the germline ends. This chain's CDR3 is CASSLSGHSGNTIYF. Written as DNA, the CDR3 is TGTGCCAGCAGCTTATCCGGGCACTCTGGAAACACCATATATTTT.

The DNA of the CDR3 is TGTGCCAGCAGCCGGGACACGGTACGAGAGACCCAGTACTTC. Translation: CASSRDTVRETQYF. V gene TRBV25-1 combines with J gene TRBJ2-5; weak D call: TRBD1 (6 bases). Germline loops: CDR1 MGHDK, CDR2 SYGVNS. With 6 bases removed from V and 4 bases from J, the gap between germline ends came to 15 bases. The CDR3 totals 14 residues.

The chain carries TRBV7-9 and TRBJ1-1; D perhaps matches TRBD1 (5 bases). Germline CDR1 SEHNR, CDR2 FQNEAQ (reference sequence). Deletions cut 5 bases from V and 0 bases from J, with 7 bases between. The CDR3 has 13 amino acids. CDR3 sequence reads: CASSETVNTEAFF. The CDR3 region has the DNA TGTGCCAGCAGCGAGACAGTGAACACTGAAGCTTTCTTT.

V is TRBV28 and J is TRBJ2-4; D possibly corresponds to TRBD2 (5 bases). This CDR3 has 15 amino acids. Trimming removed 2 bases from V and 0 bases from J, with 8 bases in between. Germline loops: CDR1 MDHEN, CDR2 SYDVKM. Here the CDR3 DNA reads TGTGCCAGCAGTTTACCGGGGTTAGCCAAAAACATTCAGTACTTC. Its translation is CASSLPGLAKNIQYF.

This rearrangement joins TRBV6-5 to TRBJ2-7; D ambiguous. The V gene lost 2 bases and the J gene lost 8 bases, with 13 bases spanning the gap. The CDR3 has 13 amino acids. Germline CDR1 is MNHEY and CDR2 is SVGAGI. The DNA for the CDR3 is TGTGCCAGCAGTTACCCGAAGGGCAGTCAGCAGTACTTC. It encodes CASSYPKGSQQYF.

This CDR3 reads CASNHPSAPDNEKLFF. The CDR3 DNA sequence: TGTGCCAGCAACCACCCTTCGGCCCCAGATAATGAAAAACTGTTTTTT. The rearrangement links TRBV9 to TRBJ1-4; no clear D gene. This CDR3 has 16 residues. V was pared by 6 bases and J by 4 bases, with 19 bases between. The germline V gene encodes CDR1 SGDLS and CDR2 YYNGEE.

This clone was recorded once. The chain links TRBV28 to TRBJ1-1; no reliable D call. This CDR3 has 14 amino acids. Germline CDR1 is MDHEN and CDR2 is SYDVKM. The V and J ends lost 7 bases and 3 bases respectively, with 15 bases between them. The CDR3 region is CASTLRADYTEAFF. In nucleotides, the CDR3 is TGTGCCAGCACCCTCCGGGCTGACTACACTGAAGCTTTCTTT.

This clone was seen just once. The rearrangement uses TRBV9 and TRBJ1-5, with 9 nucleotides matching TRBD1. This CDR3 comprises 15 residues. CDR1 and CDR2 (germline): SGDLS, YYNGEE. The V segment lost 4 bases and the J segment 0 bases; nucleotides outside the gene matches: 2. The chain's CDR3 is CASSRDRASNQPQHF. The CDR3 DNA is TGTGCCAGCAGCAGGGACAGGGCTAGCAATCAGCCCCAGCATTTT. Complete variable domain (other parts from reference TRBV9 and TRBJ1-5): DSGVTQTPKHLITATGQRVTLRCSPRSGDLSVYWYQQSLDQGLQFLIQYYNGEERAKGNILERFSAQQFPDLHSELNLSSLELGDSALYFCASSRDRASNQPQHFGDGTRLSIL.

In DNA form, the CDR3 reads TGTGCCTGGAGTGTAAGCGTAAACACTGAAGCTTTCTTT. Protein product: CAWSVSVNTEAFF. V gene TRBV30 combines with J gene TRBJ1-1; no firm D call. The germline V gene has CDR1 GTSNPN and CDR2 SVGIG (reference sequence). This CDR3 comprises 13 residues. The V end was cut by 0 bases, the J end by 2 bases, with 7 bases between.

The V gene is TRBV11-2, the J gene TRBJ1-4; D may be TRBD1 (6 bases). Trimming took 5 bases from V and 10 from J, leaving 20 bases between them. The CDR3 is 15 residues long. The germline gives CDR1 SGHAT, CDR2 FQNNGV. The CDR3, as DNA: TGTGCCAGCAGCCTACCTGGGGGGGCGCTTCGAAAACTGTTTTTT. The encoded protein is CASSLPGGALRKLFF. Looking up the rest from reference TRBV11-2 and TRBJ1-4 gives the full variable domain: EAGVAQSPRYKIIEKRQSVAFWCNPISGHATLYWYQQILGQGPKLLIQFQNNGVVDDSQLPKDRFSAERLKGVDSTLKIQPAKLEDSAVYLCASSLPGGALRKLFFGSGTQLSVL.

The chain recombines TRBV29-1 with TRBJ1-2, with D tentatively TRBD1 (5 bases). Germline CDR1 and CDR2: SQVTM and ANQGSEA. The CDR3 consists of 12 residues. The CDR3 DNA follows: TGCACGGTCATTTGGGGGGTAGGAGGCTACACCTTC. Amino acid sequence: CTVIWGVGGYTF.

This chain links TRBV25-1 with TRBJ1-5; 7 nucleotides line up with TRBD1. CDR3 length: 15 amino acids. V lost 2 bases to trimming and J lost 8 bases; unmatched junction nucleotides: 9. Germline V gives CDR1 MGHDK, CDR2 SYGVNS. The CDR3 loop reads CASSEDREVGKPQHF. The CDR3, as DNA: TGTGCCAGCAGTGAAGACAGGGAGGTGGGTAAGCCCCAGCATTTT. Full variable domain (rest looked up from reference TRBV25-1 and TRBJ1-5): EADIYQTPRYLVIGTGKKITLECSQTMGHDKMYWYQQDPGMELHLIHYSYGVNSTEKGDLSSESTVSRIRTEHFPLTLESARPSHTSQYLCASSEDREVGKPQHFGDGTRLSIL.

The rearrangement joins TRBV6-4 to TRBJ2-3, with 8 bases aligning to TRBD2. Germline V CDR1 and CDR2: MRHNA, SNTAGT. V dropped 3 bases and J dropped 5; count of bases not matched to a gene: 7. The CDR3 loop spans 15 amino acids. The CDR3 sequence: CASSERRGAKDTQYF. In DNA form, the CDR3 reads TGTGCCAGCAGTGAAAGGCGGGGGGCGAAAGATACGCAGTATTTT.